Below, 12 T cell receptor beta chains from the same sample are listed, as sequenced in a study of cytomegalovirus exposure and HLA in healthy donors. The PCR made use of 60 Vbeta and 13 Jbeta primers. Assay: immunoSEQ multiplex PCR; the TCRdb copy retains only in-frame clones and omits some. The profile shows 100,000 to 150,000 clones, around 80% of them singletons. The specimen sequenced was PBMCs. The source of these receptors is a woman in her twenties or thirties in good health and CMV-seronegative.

The CDR3 region has the DNA TGTGCCAGTAGTATAGTGGCAGGGAACACCATATATTTT. This translates into CASSIVAGNTIYF. The chain joins TRBV19 to TRBJ1-3, with D perhaps TRBD1 (5 bases). Germline lookup yields CDR1 LNHDA and CDR2 SQIVND (reference sequence). Trimming left V 1 base short and J 7 bases short, with 8 bases between. The CDR3 loop spans 13 amino acids.

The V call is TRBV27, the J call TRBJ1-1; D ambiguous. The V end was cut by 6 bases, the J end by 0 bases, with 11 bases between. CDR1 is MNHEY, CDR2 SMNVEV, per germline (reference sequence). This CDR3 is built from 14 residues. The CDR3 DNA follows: TGTGCCAGCAGATCGGTCCTCATGAACACTGAAGCTTTCTTT. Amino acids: CASRSVLMNTEAFF.

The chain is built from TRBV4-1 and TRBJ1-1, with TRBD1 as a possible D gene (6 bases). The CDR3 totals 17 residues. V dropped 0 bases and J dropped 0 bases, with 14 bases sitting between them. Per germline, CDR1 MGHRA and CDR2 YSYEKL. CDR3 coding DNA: TGCGCCAGCAGCCAAGATGTCAGGGGCTTGATGAACACTGAAGCTTTCTTT. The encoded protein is CASSQDVRGLMNTEAFF.

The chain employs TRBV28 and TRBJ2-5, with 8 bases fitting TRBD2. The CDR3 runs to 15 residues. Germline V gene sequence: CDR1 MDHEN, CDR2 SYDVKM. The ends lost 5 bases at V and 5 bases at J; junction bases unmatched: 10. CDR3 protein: CASSPGGGKAETQYF. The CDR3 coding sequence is TGTGCCAGCAGTCCCGGGGGGGGTAAGGCCGAGACCCAGTACTTC.

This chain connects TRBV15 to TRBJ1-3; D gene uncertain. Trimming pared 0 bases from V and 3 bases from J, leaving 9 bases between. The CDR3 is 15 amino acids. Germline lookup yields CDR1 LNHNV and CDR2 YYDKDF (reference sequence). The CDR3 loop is CATSRDWGGGNTIYF. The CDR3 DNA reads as TGTGCCACCAGCAGAGATTGGGGAGGTGGAAACACCATATATTTT.

The CDR3 protein is CASSPQSVSGANVLTF. Written as DNA, the CDR3 is TGTGCCAGCTCACCGCAGTCTGTCTCTGGGGCCAACGTCCTGACTTTC. The chain recombines TRBV18 with TRBJ2-6; D is uncertain. The CDR3 sequence is 16 residues long. The germline gives CDR1 KGHSH, CDR2 LQKENI. V was shortened by 3 bases and J by 0 bases, with 9 bases between the two germline ends.

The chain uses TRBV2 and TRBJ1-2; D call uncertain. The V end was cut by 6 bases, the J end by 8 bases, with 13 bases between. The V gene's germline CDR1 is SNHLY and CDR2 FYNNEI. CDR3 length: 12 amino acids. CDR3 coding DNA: TGTGCCAGCAGAACGGGCGGAGGAGGCTACACCTTC. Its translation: CASRTGGGGYTF.

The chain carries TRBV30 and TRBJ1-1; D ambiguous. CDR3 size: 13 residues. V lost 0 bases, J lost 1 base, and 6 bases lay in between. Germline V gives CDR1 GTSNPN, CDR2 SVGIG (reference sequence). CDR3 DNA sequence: TGTGCCTGGAGTGTAGGGAGGAACACTGAAGCTTTCTTT. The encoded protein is CAWSVGRNTEAFF.

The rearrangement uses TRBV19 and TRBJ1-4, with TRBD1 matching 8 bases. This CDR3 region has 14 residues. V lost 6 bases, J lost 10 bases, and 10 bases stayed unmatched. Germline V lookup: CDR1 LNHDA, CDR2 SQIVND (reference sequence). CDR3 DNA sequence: TGTGCCAGTAGATGGGGACAGGCTGGGGGAAAACTGTTTTTT. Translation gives CASRWGQAGGKLFF.

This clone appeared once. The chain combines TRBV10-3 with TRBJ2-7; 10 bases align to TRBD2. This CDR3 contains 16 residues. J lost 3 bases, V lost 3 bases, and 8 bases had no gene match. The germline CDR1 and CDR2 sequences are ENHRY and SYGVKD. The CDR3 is CAISDIAGGLGYEQYF. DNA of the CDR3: TGTGCCATCAGTGATATAGCGGGGGGTCTTGGCTACGAGCAGTACTTC.

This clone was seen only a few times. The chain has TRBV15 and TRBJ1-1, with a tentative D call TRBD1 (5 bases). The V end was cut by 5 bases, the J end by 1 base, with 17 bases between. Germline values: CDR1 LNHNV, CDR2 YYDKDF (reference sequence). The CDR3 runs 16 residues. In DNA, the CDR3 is TGTGCCACCAGCCCTCAGCGGGGGAGGGAGAACACTGAAGCTTTCTTT. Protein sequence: CATSPQRGRENTEAFF.

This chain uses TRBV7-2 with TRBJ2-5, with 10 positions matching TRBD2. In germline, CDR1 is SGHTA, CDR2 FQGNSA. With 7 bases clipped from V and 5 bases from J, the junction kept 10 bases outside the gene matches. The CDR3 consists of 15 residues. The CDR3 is CASTTWSSGSETQYF. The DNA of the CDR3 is TGTGCCAGCACCACCTGGTCTAGCGGGAGCGAGACCCAGTACTTC.